The 3 T cell receptor beta chains presented below share a single source sample, sequenced in a study of T cell responses to AZD1222 COVID-19 vaccine. TCRdb's copy holds only in-frame clones and misses some; the assay was immunoSEQ multiplex PCR. The sample records 150,000 to 200,000 clones, approximately 90% being singletons. Sequences were derived from peripheral blood, sampled 28 days after the second AZD1222 dose. The receptors were gathered from an adult who received the AZD1222 COVID-19 vaccine.

The gene calls are TRBV27 and TRBJ2-1; TRBD2 matches 7 bases. Looked up from germline, CDR1 is MNHEY and CDR2 is SMNVEV (reference sequence). This CDR3 has 17 amino acids. The ends lost 0 bases at V and 3 bases at J; junction bases unmatched: 8. CDR3 loop: CASSLSAPREDYNEQFF. CDR3 DNA: TGTGCCAGCAGTTTATCCGCGCCCCGGGAGGACTACAATGAGCAGTTCTTC.

The chain is built from TRBV10-3 and TRBJ2-1; 11 bases are shared with TRBD1. This CDR3 comprises 16 residues. Germline V gene lookup returns CDR1 ENHRY and CDR2 SYGVKD. Trimming cost V 4 bases and J 7 bases; bases outside gene matches: 9. The CDR3 DNA reads as TGTGCCATCAGTGCCGGACAGGGGGCGGGCGGGAATGAGCAGTTCTTC. Encoded protein: CAISAGQGAGGNEQFF.

The rearrangement uses TRBV6-1 and TRBJ1-2, with 8 bases matching TRBD1. The CDR3 length is 17 residues. V gave up 2 bases and J gave up 4 bases; unmatched junction bases: 12. Germline CDR1 MNHNS, CDR2 SASEGT. CDR3 sequence: CASSERWTGLGFYGYTF. In DNA, the CDR3 is TGTGCCAGCAGTGAACGCTGGACAGGGCTGGGTTTCTATGGCTACACCTTC.